This T cell receptor beta chain emerged from a study of T cell changes during pregnancy in multiple sclerosis. The germline gives CDR1 SEHNR, CDR2 FQNEAQ (reference sequence). The V end was cut by 11 bases, the J end by 2 bases, with 16 bases between. The length of the CDR3 is 13 residues. The method was immunoSEQ multiplex PCR; TCRdb's version includes in-frame clones alone and lacks a portion of them. This sample yields around 38,000 clones, of which more than 85% are seen a single time; 5.5% belongs to the top ten. This sequence joins TRBV7-9 and TRBJ2-7, with D perhaps TRBD1 (6 bases). The sequences come from CD8+ T cells from peripheral blood mononuclear cells, collected in the third trimester of pregnancy. The sequence came from a female donor with multiple sclerosis, enrolled in a pregnancy study. CDR3 in amino acids: CASRGRWTYEQYF. The CDR3 DNA is TGTGCCTCCAGGGGTAGGTGGACCTACGAGCAGTACTTC.